One sample yielded the 29 T cell receptor beta chains listed below, sequenced in a study of Graves' ophthalmopathy and Graves' hyperthyroidism (dated by TCRdb to the late 2010s). The sequencer listed for this sample is Illumina HiSeq 2000. TCR beta CDR3 regions were amplified from RNA transcripts for repertoire sequencing. HTBI primers and the Qiagen OneStep RT-PCR kit were used in a first-round RT-PCR, which was followed by a second-round multiplex PCR, size selection and purification. The raw public data were reprocessed by TCRdb itself: fastp quality trimming at Q25, MiXCR clonotype calling, in-frame beta chains only. Every entry covers one CDR3 protein and lists the most common genes and DNA from its rows. The sample contains about 23,000 distinct CDR3 sequences, roughly 50% of them found a single time. The leading ten clones occupy 6% to 8% of the sample. The sequenced material came from peripheral blood. These receptors originate from an adult woman with stable Graves' hyperthyroidism.

By its share, this clonotype is medium-sized. The chain has TRBV10-3 and TRBJ1-1; the D is unclear. The V and J ends lost 5 bases and 1 base respectively, with 14 bases between them. Germline CDR1 and CDR2: ENHRY and SYGVKD. The length of the CDR3 is 15 residues. CDR3 bases: TGTGCCATCAGTCCCATGGTACAACCGAACACTGAAGCTTTCTTT. It yields the protein CAISPMVQPNTEAFF.

This clonotype was seen only a few times. The chain uses TRBV10-3 and TRBJ1-2, with TRBD1 identical over 11 bases. This CDR3 is built from 14 residues. J lost 5 bases, V lost 7 bases, and 6 bases had no gene match. CDR1 and CDR2 (germline): ENHRY, SYGVKD. The CDR3 reads CAITGQGAEYGYTF. CDR3 nucleotides: TGTGCCATCACCGGACAGGGGGCAGAGTATGGCTACACCTTC.

This clonotype is medium-sized (0.01 to 0.1%). The chain has TRBV7-2 and TRBJ2-7, with 9 nucleotides matching TRBD2. The CDR3 length is 15 residues. Germline values: CDR1 SGHTA, CDR2 FQGNSA. The V and J ends lost 5 bases and 5 bases, in that order; junction bases with no gene match: 10. The CDR3 spells CASSILAGADDEQYF. As DNA, the CDR3 is TGTGCCAGCAGCATATTAGCGGGAGCAGATGACGAGCAGTACTTC.

The sample holds a few counts of this clonotype. This sequence joins TRBV7-3 and TRBJ2-1; D remains unclear. V was clipped by 5 bases and J by 4 bases, with 12 bases between them. Germline CDR1 reads SGHTA; CDR2 reads FQGTGA. There are 14 residues in the CDR3. Written as DNA, the CDR3 is TGTGCCAGCAGCCAGATGGCGGAATACAATGAGCAGTTCTTC. Its translation is CASSQMAEYNEQFF. Variable domain in full (rest from reference TRBV7-3 and TRBJ2-1): GAGVSQTPSNKVTEKGKYVELRCDPISGHTALYWYRQSLGQGPEFLIYFQGTGAADDSGLPNDRFFAVRPEGSVSTLKIQRTERGDSAVYLCASSQMAEYNEQFFGPGTRLTVL.

Regarding this clonotype: Its ends do not fully match the called genes, so a read error is possible. This rearrangement joins TRBV25-1 to TRBJ2-2; tentatively, D is TRBD1 (5 bases). This CDR3 region has 14 residues. Germline loops: CDR1 MGHDK, CDR2 SYGVNS. The CDR3 region is CASSASGNTGELFF. CDR3 coding DNA: TGTGCCAGCAGTGCCTCAGGGAACACCGGAGAGCTGTTTTTT.

The rearrangement links TRBV7-9 to TRBJ2-7; 8 nucleotides agree with TRBD1. Germline V lookup: CDR1 SEHNR, CDR2 FQNEAQ (reference sequence). After removal of 1 base from V and 5 bases from J, the junction contained 4 bases not matched to a gene. CDR3 length: 14 amino acids. CDR3 protein: CASSLGGGQDEQYF. DNA of the CDR3: TGTGCCAGCAGCTTAGGAGGGGGACAGGACGAGCAGTACTTC.

The CDR3 here is CASGYSAGLAVQETQYF. As DNA, the CDR3 is TGTGCCAGCGGCTACAGTGCGGGACTGGCGGTACAAGAGACCCAGTACTTC. This chain links TRBV5-5 with TRBJ2-5; D perhaps matches TRBD2 (6 bases). The CDR3 spans 17 residues. Trimming left V 7 bases short and J 2 bases short, with 24 bases between. Germline V gives CDR1 SGHKS, CDR2 YYEKEE (reference sequence).

J is TRBJ2-5 and V is TRBV12-3 or TRBV12-4, with a weak D call TRBD1 (6 bases). V was trimmed by 6 bases and J by 9 bases, leaving 20 bases between them. This CDR3 is 14 amino acids long. As DNA, the CDR3 is TGTGCCAGCAGCCAGGGGCAGGGCAATCAGCCCCAGTACTTC. Translation: CASSQGQGNQPQYF.

This rearrangement joins TRBV19 to TRBJ2-3, with 8 bases lining up with TRBD2. This CDR3 contains 15 residues. With 4 bases clipped from V and 11 bases from J, the junction kept 14 bases outside the gene matches. Germline V gene lookup returns CDR1 LNHDA and CDR2 SQIVND (reference sequence). Here the CDR3 reads CASSTTSGSYNEQYF. The CDR3, as DNA: TGTGCCAGTAGTACTACTAGCGGCTCCTACAATGAGCAGTATTTT. The whole variable domain, remainder taken from reference TRBV19 and TRBJ2-3, is DGGITQSPKYLFRKEGQNVTLSCEQNLNHDAMYWYRQDPGQGLRLIYYSQIVNDFQKGDIAEGYSVSREKKESFPLTVTSAQKNPTAFYLCASSTTSGSYNEQYFGPGTRLTVL.

This sequence joins TRBV5-1 and TRBJ1-6; D is undetermined. Germline lookup yields CDR1 SGHRS and CDR2 YFSETQ. CDR3 length: 15 residues. V shed 0 bases and J shed 10 bases, with 14 bases lying between them. This CDR3 reads CASSLDVGGRSPLHF. CDR3 sequence (DNA): TGCGCCAGCAGCTTGGATGTGGGAGGGCGATCACCCCTCCACTTT.

This clonotype was counted many times. This rearrangement joins TRBV12-3 or TRBV12-4 to TRBJ1-5, with TRBD1 matching over 8 bases. J was trimmed by 4 bases and V by 4 bases; bases with no gene match: 9. CDR3 length equals 16 residues. The CDR3 reads CASSYYGQGWNQPQHF. DNA for the CDR3: TGTGCCAGCAGTTACTATGGACAGGGTTGGAATCAGCCCCAGCATTTT.

The sample holds a few counts of this clonotype. The chain carries TRBV24-1 and TRBJ2-2, with TRBD2 matching 8 bases. Germline trimming cut 1 base from V and 3 bases from J; bases unmatched to any gene: 0. The CDR3 loop spans 15 amino acids. Germline V gene data show CDR1 as KGHDR and CDR2 as SFDVKD. The CDR3 DNA reads as TGTGCCACCAGTGATTTCGGGAGGGACACCGGGGAGCTGTTTTTT. Protein product: CATSDFGRDTGELFF.

The chain employs TRBV2 and TRBJ2-4, with TRBD1 matching over 8 bases. Germline trimming cut 1 base from V and 8 bases from J; bases unmatched to any gene: 13. Germline lookup yields CDR1 SNHLY and CDR2 FYNNEI. CDR3 length: 17 amino acids. CDR3 region: CASSEGIRTGRRDIQYF. CDR3 DNA: TGTGCCAGCAGTGAAGGTATAAGGACAGGGAGACGAGACATTCAGTACTTC. Filled out from reference TRBV2 and TRBJ2-4, the complete variable domain reads EPEVTQTPSHQVTQMGQEVILRCVPISNHLYFYWYRQILGQKVEFLVSFYNNEISEKSEIFDDQFSVERPDGSNFTLKIRSTKLEDSAMYFCASSEGIRTGRRDIQYFGAGTRLSVL.

The sample holds many counts of this clonotype. This chain joins TRBV28 and TRBJ2-2; unclear D gene. Germline V gene sequence: CDR1 MDHEN, CDR2 SYDVKM. V shed 6 bases and J shed 6 bases, with 17 bases lying between them. This CDR3 has 15 amino acids. The CDR3 DNA reads as TGTGCCAGCAGCCCCCGGCAGTTAATAGCCGGGGAGCTGTTTTTT. Residues: CASSPRQLIAGELFF.

This rearrangement joins TRBV25-1 to TRBJ2-7; weak D call: TRBD2 (6 bases). Trimming removed 1 base at V and 3 bases at J, with 16 bases between. The length of the CDR3 is 16 residues. CDR1 and CDR2 from the germline V gene are MGHDK and SYGVNS. The CDR3 protein is CASSESPLTAGYEQYF. CDR3 sequence (DNA): TGTGCCAGCAGTGAATCACCCCTGACAGCGGGCTACGAGCAGTACTTC.

V gene TRBV30 combines with J gene TRBJ2-1; maybe TRBD2 (6 bases). In germline, CDR1 is GTSNPN, CDR2 SVGIG (reference sequence). Trimming cost V 7 bases and J 8 bases, with 15 bases left between them. This CDR3 is built from 12 residues. The CDR3 region has the DNA TGTGCCTACCAAGCGGGTTACGATGAGCAGTTCTTC. Translation gives CAYQAGYDEQFF.

Concerning this clonotype: A read error may account for a junction end that differs from germline. This chain links TRBV20-1 with TRBJ1-4; D is unresolved. Germline V gives CDR1 DFQATT, CDR2 SNEGSKA (reference sequence). The CDR3 covers 10 residues. The CDR3 sequence: CSAMGTWEDF. The CDR3 region has the DNA TGCAGTGCTATGGGAACATGGGAGGATTTT.

In its sample, this clonotype ranks as medium-sized. V usage is TRBV20-1 and J usage is TRBJ2-7; TRBD2 might be the D (5 bases). The CDR3 covers 14 residues. Germline loops: CDR1 DFQATT, CDR2 SNEGSKA (reference sequence). V was pared by 6 bases and J by 0 bases, with 15 bases between. The CDR3 sequence is CSASVGLFSYEQYF. For the CDR3, the DNA is TGCAGTGCCTCAGTCGGACTGTTCTCCTACGAGCAGTACTTC.

The chain carries TRBV20-1 and TRBJ2-7; 11 nucleotides align to TRBD2. V lost 0 bases, J lost 3 bases, and 10 bases stayed unmatched. This CDR3 is 17 amino acids long. Germline CDR1 is DFQATT and CDR2 is SNEGSKA (reference sequence). The CDR3 is CSARDQRLAGNIYEQYF. CDR3 DNA sequence: TGCAGTGCTAGAGATCAGCGACTAGCGGGAAATATCTACGAGCAGTACTTC.

This clonotype was observed a single time. V and J are TRBV15 and TRBJ2-7; maybe TRBD2 (6 bases). V was cut by 1 base and J by 5 bases, with 24 bases left in between. Germline CDR1 is LNHNV and CDR2 is YYDKDF (reference sequence). This CDR3 spans 18 amino acids. CDR3 loop: CATSRGGSGASGEHEQYF. Written as DNA, the CDR3 is TGTGCCACCAGCAGAGGTGGTTCCGGGGCCTCGGGAGAGCACGAGCAGTACTTC.

This chain connects TRBV7-2 to TRBJ1-2, with 7 bases lining up with TRBD1. Germline assignment: CDR1 SGHTA and CDR2 FQGNSA. The CDR3 has 15 residues. The V gene end was trimmed by 0 bases and the J gene end by 2 bases; junction bases not matched to a gene: 3. The CDR3: CASSLASTGNYGYTF. Written as DNA, the CDR3 is TGTGCCAGCAGCTTAGCCTCGACAGGGAACTATGGCTACACCTTC.

By sample fraction, this clonotype is medium-sized. This rearrangement joins TRBV7-8 to TRBJ2-1, with TRBD2 as a possible D gene (5 bases). The germline V and J ends were trimmed by 0 bases and 7 bases, with 10 bases remaining between them. CDR3 size: 14 residues. Germline assignment: CDR1 SGHVS and CDR2 FQNEAQ. CDR3 DNA: TGTGCCAGCAGCTTAGCGGGAGTAAGGAATGAGCAGTTCTTC. This gives the protein CASSLAGVRNEQFF.

This clonotype came up many times. The rearrangement uses TRBV5-1 and TRBJ2-1, with D perhaps matching TRBD1 or TRBD2 (5 bases each). CDR3 length: 15 residues. Trimming shortened V by 0 bases and J by 7 bases, and 14 bases separated the two germline ends. Germline CDR1 reads SGHRS; CDR2 reads YFSETQ. The CDR3 DNA is TGCGCCAGCAGCTTGGACGGGGCTCGTTCGAATGAGCAGTTCTTC. Protein product: CASSLDGARSNEQFF.

The rearrangement uses TRBV10-3 and TRBJ2-1, with TRBD1 identical over 7 bases. The CDR3 has 11 residues. Germline CDR1 is ENHRY and CDR2 is SYGVKD. This chain's CDR3 is CATQGRNEQFF. The CDR3 coding sequence is TGTGCAACACAGGGGCGAAATGAGCAGTTCTTC.

In its sample, this clonotype was seen once. V usage is TRBV19 and J usage is TRBJ1-1; D is perhaps TRBD1 (5 bases). With 3 bases removed from V and 4 bases from J, the gap between germline ends came to 21 bases. The length of the CDR3 is 17 residues. In germline, CDR1 is LNHDA, CDR2 SQIVND (reference sequence). In DNA, the CDR3 is TGTGCCAGTAGTATGGTTGTGTCAGGGCGAGGGGCCACTGAAGCTTTCTTT. Translated: CASSMVVSGRGATEAFF.

This clonotype is categorized as medium-sized. The chain has TRBV5-6 and TRBJ2-5; no clear D. Trimming cost V 3 bases and J 1 base, with 10 bases left between them. CDR3 length: 14 amino acids. CDR1 is SGHDT, CDR2 YYEEEE, per germline. The CDR3 DNA is TGTGCCAGCAGCTCGGTGTCAGTCCAAGAGACCCAGTACTTC. Amino acid sequence: CASSSVSVQETQYF.

A word on this clonotype: One end of the junction fails to match germline, which may point to a read error. V gene TRBV10-3 combines with J gene TRBJ1-2; D is undetermined. Germline CDR1 is ENHRY and CDR2 is SYGVKD. CDR3 size: 15 residues. In DNA, the CDR3 is TGTACCATCAGTGAGTCGGGAGTAGACCAGTATGGCTACACCTTC. Its translation: CTISESGVDQYGYTF.

This clonotype was detected only a few times. Just one base apart from a much larger clone, this may be a read error. The V and J genes are TRBV3-1 and TRBJ2-7; no clear D gene. There are 14 residues in the CDR3. Germline V CDR1 and CDR2: LGHDT, YNNKEL (reference sequence). The V gene lost 2 bases and the J gene lost 2 bases, with 10 bases spanning the gap. CDR3 bases: TGTGCCAGCAGCCAATTAAGGTTTGCCTACGAGCAGTACTTC. Amino acid sequence: CASSQLRFAYEQYF.

This clonotype appeared many times. The genes are TRBV6-1 and TRBJ1-4, with TRBD1 as a possible D gene (5 bases). The CDR3 is 14 amino acids. Trimming took 6 bases from V and 4 from J, leaving 12 bases between them. Germline lookup yields CDR1 MNHNS and CDR2 SASEGT. In DNA form, the CDR3 reads TGTGCCAGCAGCCCGGGACCATATAATGAAAAACTGTTTTTT. Translated: CASSPGPYNEKLFF.